This entry describes one T cell receptor (beta chain). The CDR3 loop spans 14 amino acids. Germline loops: CDR1 SGHDT, CDR2 YYEEEE. V dropped 4 bases and J dropped 6; count of bases not matched to a gene: 5. The data derive from a study of identical twins. A template switching step contributed a universal primer site, while unique molecular identifiers were present in the cDNA. TCRdb redid the calling of the 5' RACE reads with MiXCR, one entry per CDR3 protein. Found here are about 220,000 distinct CDR3 sequences, around 8.1% of them singletons; the top ten hold 1.9%. This sample was shared with a second study, whose subject was yellow fever vaccine responses in identical twins.

This chain links TRBV5-6 with TRBJ2-1, with 9 bases fitting TRBD1. The TCR sequence derives from a woman between 18 and 29 years old in good health. Sequenced input: memory (CD45RO+) T cells sorted from blood. CDR3 DNA sequence: TGTGCCAGCAGCCCTACGGACAGGGGCAATGAGCAGTTCTTC. Translation gives CASSPTDRGNEQFF.